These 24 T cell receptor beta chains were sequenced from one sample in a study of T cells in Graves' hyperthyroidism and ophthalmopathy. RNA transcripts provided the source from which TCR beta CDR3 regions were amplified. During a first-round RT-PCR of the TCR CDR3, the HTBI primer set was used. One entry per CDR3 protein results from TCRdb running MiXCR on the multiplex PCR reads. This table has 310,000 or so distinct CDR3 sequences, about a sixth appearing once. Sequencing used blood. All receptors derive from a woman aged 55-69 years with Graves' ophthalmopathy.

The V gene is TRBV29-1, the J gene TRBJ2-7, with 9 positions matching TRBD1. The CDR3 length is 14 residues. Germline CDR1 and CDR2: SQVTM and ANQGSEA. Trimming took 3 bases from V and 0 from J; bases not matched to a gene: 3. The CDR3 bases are TGCAGCGTTGATGGGGGACAGGGCTCCTACGAGCAGTACTTC. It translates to CSVDGGQGSYEQYF.

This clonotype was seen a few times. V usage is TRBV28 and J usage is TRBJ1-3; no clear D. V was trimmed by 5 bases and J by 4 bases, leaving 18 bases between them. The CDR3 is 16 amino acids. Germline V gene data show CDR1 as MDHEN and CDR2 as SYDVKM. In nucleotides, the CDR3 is TGTGCCAGCAGTGACGTGAGAGGCGGCTCGGGAAACACCATATATTTT. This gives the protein CASSDVRGGSGNTIYF.

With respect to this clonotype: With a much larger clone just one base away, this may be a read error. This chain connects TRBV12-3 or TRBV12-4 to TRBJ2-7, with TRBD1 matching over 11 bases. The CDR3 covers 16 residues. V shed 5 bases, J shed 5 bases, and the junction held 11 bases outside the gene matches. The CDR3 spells CASSDVGQGAGDEQYF. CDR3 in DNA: TGTGCCAGCAGTGACGTAGGACAGGGGGCGGGCGACGAGCAGTACTTC.

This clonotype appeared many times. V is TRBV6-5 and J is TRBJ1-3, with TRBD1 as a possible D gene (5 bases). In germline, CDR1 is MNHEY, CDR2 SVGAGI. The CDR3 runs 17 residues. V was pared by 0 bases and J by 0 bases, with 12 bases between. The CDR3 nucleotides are TGTGCCAGCAGTTACTCGGAAGGGGCAAGCTCTGGAAACACCATATATTTT. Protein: CASSYSEGASSGNTIYF.

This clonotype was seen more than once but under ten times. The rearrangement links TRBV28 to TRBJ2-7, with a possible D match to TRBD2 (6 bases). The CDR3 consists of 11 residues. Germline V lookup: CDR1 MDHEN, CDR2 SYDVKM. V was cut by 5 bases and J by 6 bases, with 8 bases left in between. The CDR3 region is CASSRTIEQYF. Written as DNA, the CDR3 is TGTGCCAGCAGTCGGACTATCGAGCAGTACTTC.

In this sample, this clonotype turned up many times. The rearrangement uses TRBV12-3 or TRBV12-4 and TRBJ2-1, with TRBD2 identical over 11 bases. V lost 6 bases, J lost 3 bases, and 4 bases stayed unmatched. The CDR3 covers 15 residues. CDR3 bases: TGTGCCAGCAGGAGAACTAGCGGGGGCTACAATGAGCAGTTCTTC. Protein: CASRRTSGGYNEQFF.

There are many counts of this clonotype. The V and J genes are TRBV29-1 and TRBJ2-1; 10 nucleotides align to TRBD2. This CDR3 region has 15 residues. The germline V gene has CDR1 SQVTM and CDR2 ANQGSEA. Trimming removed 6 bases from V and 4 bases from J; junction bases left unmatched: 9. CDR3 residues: CSVITLAGGYNEQFF. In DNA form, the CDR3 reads TGCAGCGTCATCACCTTAGCGGGGGGTTACAATGAGCAGTTCTTC.

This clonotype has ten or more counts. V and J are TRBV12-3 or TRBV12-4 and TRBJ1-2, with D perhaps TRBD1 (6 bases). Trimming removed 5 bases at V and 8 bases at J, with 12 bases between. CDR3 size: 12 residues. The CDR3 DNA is TGTGCCAGCAGTCCCCGGGGGCCGGGCTACACCTTC. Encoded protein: CASSPRGPGYTF.

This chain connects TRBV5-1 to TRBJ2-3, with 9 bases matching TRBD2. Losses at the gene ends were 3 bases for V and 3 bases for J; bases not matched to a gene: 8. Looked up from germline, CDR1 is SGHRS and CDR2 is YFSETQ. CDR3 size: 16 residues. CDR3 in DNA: TGCGCCAGCAGCTCCTGGCGGGAGGGAGGGACAGATACGCAGTATTTT. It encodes CASSSWREGGTDTQYF.

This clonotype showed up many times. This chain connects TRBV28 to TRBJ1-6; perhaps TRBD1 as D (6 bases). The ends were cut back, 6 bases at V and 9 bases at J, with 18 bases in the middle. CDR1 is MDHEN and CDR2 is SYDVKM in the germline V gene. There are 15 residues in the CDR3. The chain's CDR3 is CASRPYRALASPLHF. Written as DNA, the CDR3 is TGTGCCAGCAGGCCGTACAGGGCGCTGGCTTCACCCCTCCACTTT.

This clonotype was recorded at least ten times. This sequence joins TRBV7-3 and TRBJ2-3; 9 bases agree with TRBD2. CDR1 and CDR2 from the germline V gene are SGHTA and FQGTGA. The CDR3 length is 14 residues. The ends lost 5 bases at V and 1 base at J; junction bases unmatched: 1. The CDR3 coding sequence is TGTGCCAGCAGCAGACTAGCGGGCACAGATACGCAGTATTTT. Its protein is CASSRLAGTDTQYF.

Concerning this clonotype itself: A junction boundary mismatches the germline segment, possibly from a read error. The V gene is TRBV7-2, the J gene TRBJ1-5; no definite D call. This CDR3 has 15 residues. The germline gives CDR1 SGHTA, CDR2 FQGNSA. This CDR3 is CASSAERGGNQPQHF. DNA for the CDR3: TGCGCCAGCAGCGCGGAACGGGGTGGCAATCAGCCCCAGCATTTT. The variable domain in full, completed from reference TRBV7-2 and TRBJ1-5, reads GAGVSQSPSNKVTEKGKDVELRCDPISGHTALYWYRQSLGQGLEFLIYFQGNSAPDKSGLPSDRFSAERTGGSVSTLTIQRTQQEDSAVYLCASSAERGGNQPQHFGDGTRLSIL.

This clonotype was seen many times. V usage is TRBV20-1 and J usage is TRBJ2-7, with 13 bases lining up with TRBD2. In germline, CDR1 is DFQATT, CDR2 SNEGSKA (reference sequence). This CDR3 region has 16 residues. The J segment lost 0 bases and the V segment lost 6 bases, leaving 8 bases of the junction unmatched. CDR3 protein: CSAAGLAGDLSYEQYF. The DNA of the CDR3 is TGCAGTGCCGCCGGACTAGCGGGAGACCTCTCCTACGAGCAGTACTTC.

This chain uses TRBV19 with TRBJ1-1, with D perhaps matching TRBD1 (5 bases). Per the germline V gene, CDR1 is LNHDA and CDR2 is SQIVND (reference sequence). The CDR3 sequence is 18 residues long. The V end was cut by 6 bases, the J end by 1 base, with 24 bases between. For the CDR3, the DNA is TGTGCCAGTAGACGCCGATATCCGGACAATTGGAGGAACACTGAAGCTTTCTTT. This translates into CASRRRYPDNWRNTEAFF.

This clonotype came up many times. In DNA, the CDR3 is TGTGCCTGGAGCCCCTCTGGGGCCAACGTCCTGACTTTC. Translated, it gives CAWSPSGANVLTF. This chain joins TRBV30 and TRBJ2-6; D remains unclear. CDR1 is GTSNPN, CDR2 SVGIG, per germline (reference sequence). Trimming stripped 3 bases from V and 0 bases from J, with 3 bases between. The CDR3 is 13 amino acids.

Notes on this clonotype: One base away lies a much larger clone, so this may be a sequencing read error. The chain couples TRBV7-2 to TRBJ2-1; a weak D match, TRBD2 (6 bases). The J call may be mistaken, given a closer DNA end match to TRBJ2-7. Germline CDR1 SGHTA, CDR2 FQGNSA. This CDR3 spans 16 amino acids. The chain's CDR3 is CASSSEGRGFYNEQYF. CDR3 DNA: TGTGCCAGCAGTTCTGAGGGGCGGGGATTCTACAATGAGCAGTACTTC.

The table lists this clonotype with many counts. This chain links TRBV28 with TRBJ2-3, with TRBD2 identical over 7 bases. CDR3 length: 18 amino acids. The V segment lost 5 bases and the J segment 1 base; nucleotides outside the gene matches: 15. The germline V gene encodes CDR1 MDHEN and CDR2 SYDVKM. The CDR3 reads CASSLRTSSHQGTDTQYF. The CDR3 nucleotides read TGTGCCAGCAGTCTCCGGACTAGTAGTCATCAGGGCACAGATACGCAGTATTTT. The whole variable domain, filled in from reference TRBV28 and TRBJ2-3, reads DVKVTQSSRYLVKRTGEKVFLECVQDMDHENMFWYRQDPGLGLRLIYFSYDVKMKEKGDIPEGYSVSREKKERFSLILESASTNQTSMYLCASSLRTSSHQGTDTQYFGPGTRLTVL.

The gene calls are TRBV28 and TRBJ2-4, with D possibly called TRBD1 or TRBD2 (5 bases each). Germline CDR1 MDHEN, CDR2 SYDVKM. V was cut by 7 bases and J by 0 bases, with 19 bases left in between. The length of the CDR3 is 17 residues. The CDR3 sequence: CASTTRRSGLAKNIQYF. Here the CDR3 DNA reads TGTGCCAGCACCACCCGACGGTCGGGGCTAGCCAAAAACATTCAGTACTTC.

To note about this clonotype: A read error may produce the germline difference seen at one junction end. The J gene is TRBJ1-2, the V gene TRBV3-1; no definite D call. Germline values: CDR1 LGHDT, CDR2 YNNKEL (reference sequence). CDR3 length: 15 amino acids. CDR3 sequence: CASSQEGAHRYGYAF. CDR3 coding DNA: TGTGCCAGCAGCCAAGAAGGCGCTCACCGCTATGGCTACGCCTTC.

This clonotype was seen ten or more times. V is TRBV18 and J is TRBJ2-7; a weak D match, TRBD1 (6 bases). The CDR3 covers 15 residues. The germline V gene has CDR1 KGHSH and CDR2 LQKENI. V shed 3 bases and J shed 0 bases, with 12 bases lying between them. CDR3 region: CASSPQGTGSYEQYF. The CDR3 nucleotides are TGTGCCAGCTCACCCCAGGGGACGGGCTCCTACGAGCAGTACTTC.

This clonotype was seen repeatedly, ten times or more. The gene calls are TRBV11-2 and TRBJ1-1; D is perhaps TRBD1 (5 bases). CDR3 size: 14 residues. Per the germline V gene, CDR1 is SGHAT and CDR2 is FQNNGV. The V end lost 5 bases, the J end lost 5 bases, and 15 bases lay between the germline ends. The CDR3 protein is CASSRGGMRTEAFF. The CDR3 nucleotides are TGTGCCAGCAGCCGCGGGGGTATGAGGACTGAAGCTTTCTTT.

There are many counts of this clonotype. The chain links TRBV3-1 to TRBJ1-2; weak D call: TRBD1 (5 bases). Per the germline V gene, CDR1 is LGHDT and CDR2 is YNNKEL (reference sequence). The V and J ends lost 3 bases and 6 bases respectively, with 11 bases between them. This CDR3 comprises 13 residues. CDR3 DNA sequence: TGTGCCAGCAGCCAGACAGTGGACAATGGCTACACCTTC. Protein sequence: CASSQTVDNGYTF.

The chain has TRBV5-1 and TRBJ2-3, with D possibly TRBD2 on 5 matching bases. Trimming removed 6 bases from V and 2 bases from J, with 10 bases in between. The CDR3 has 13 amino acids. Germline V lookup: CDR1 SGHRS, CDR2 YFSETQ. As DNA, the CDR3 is TGCGCCAGCACCTGGGGAGTCACAGATACGCAGTATTTT. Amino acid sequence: CASTWGVTDTQYF. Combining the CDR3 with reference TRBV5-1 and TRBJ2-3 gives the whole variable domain KAGVTQTPRYLIKTRGQQVTLSCSPISGHRSVSWYQQTPGQGLQFLFEYFSETQRNKGNFPGRFSGRQFSNSRSEMNVSTLELGDSALYLCASTWGVTDTQYFGPGTRLTVL.

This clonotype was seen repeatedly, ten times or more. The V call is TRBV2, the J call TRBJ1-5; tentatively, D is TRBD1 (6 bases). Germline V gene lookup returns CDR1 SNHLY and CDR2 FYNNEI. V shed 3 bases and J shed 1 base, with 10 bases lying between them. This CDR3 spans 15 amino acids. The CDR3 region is CASSESGQSNQPQHF. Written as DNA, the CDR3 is TGTGCCAGCAGTGAGTCAGGACAGAGCAATCAGCCCCAGCATTTT.